The entry that follows covers one T cell receptor beta chain sequence. Its antigen remains unknown. The data are from a study of T cell responses to AZD1222 COVID-19 vaccine. Study conclusions and caveats: Repertoire samples came only from after the peak T cell response.

Assay: immunoSEQ multiplex PCR; the TCRdb copy retains only in-frame clones and omits some. The repertoire consists of about 150,000 clones, with over 85% occurring once and the leading ten covering approximately 6.8%. This TCR came from an adult who received the AZD1222 COVID-19 vaccine. The sequenced sample was peripheral blood, obtained 28 days after the second AZD1222 dose.

CDR3 sequence reads: CASSQTASEAYGYTF. The CDR3 nucleotides are TGCGCCAGCAGCCAGACTGCGAGTGAGGCGTATGGCTACACCTTC. The chain couples TRBV4-1 to TRBJ1-2; D gene unclear. The germline CDR1 and CDR2 sequences are MGHRA and YSYEKL. V lost 3 bases and J lost 5, with 16 bases in between. The CDR3 is made up of 15 amino acids.